This T cell receptor (beta chain) was captured by sequencing in a study of CD8+CD57+ T cells in acquired aplastic anemia. V lost 7 bases and J 6 bases, leaving 18 bases between the germline ends. The CDR3 spans 14 residues. Germline V gene data show CDR1 as SNHLY and CDR2 as FYNNEI. As for this clonotype: No antigen is known for it.

CDR3 and TCR beta VDJ profiling relied on genomic DNA as the template. From the reads, TCRdb called clonotypes with MiXCR, one entry per CDR3 protein. This sample has 100,000 to 150,000 distinct CDR3 sequences, with roughly 50% found just once. Findings of the study overall: Patient and control CD8+ Simpson's diversity was not significantly different.

The genes are TRBV2 and TRBJ1-2; a possible D gene is TRBD1 (6 bases). This clonotype was sampled from a human donor in good health, serving as a control. The sequencing sample was made of sorted CD4+, CD8+, or CD8+CD57+ T cells (not recorded which) from PBMCs. CDR3 residues: CASNYGGAQNGYTF. The CDR3 DNA sequence: TGTGCCAGCAATTACGGGGGGGCGCAGAATGGCTACACCTTC.